This T cell receptor (beta chain) was identified during a study of blood T cell repertoires in COVID-19. Study information: From the United States, Italy and Spain came samples of acute and convalescent COVID-19.

The CDR3 is made up of 14 amino acids. V trimming: 3 bases; J trimming: 2 bases; junction bases outside the gene matches: 3. Per the germline V gene, CDR1 is DFQATT and CDR2 is SNEGSKA (reference sequence). Profiled with immunoSEQ multiplex PCR; TCRdb holds only in-frame clones, not every one. The table has roughly 100,000 clones, about 90% seen once. The V and J genes are TRBV20-1 and TRBJ2-1; 8 bases line up with TRBD2. This TCR was recovered from a man aged 45-65 years in a cohort sampled during active COVID-19. Sequencing input: peripheral blood. CDR3 sequence: CSASRGGPYNEQFF. CDR3 sequence (DNA): TGCAGTGCTAGTCGGGGGGGCCCCTACAATGAGCAGTTCTTC.